Sequencing of this T cell receptor (beta chain) was carried out in a study of T-cell reconstitution after alpha-beta-depleted transplantation in children. CDR3 length: 15 amino acids. V was trimmed by 1 base and J by 3 bases, leaving 12 bases between them. Germline CDR1 reads SGHVS; CDR2 reads FQNEAQ. General observations from the study: As was reported, about two months after transplant, alpha-beta T cells came from several hundred expanded graft clones.

This clonotype came up a few times. Antigen: not known. This sample's TCRbeta library carried unique molecular identifier barcodes. Each CDR3 protein gets one entry after TCRdb re-called the PCR reads with MiXCR. Here the sample spans 700,000 to 950,000 distinct CDR3 sequences, under 20% being singletons. The source of this sequence is a male patient under 18 who had a stem cell transplant for acute lymphoblastic leukemia, so the T cells may come from the graft donor. The material sequenced was PBMCs, mostly from graft donor cells, taken 360 days after TCRalphabeta/CD19-depleted stem cell transplant. The chain carries TRBV7-8 and TRBJ2-5, with unresolved D. The CDR3: CASSLGWESEETQYF. Here the CDR3 DNA reads TGTGCCAGCAGCTTAGGGTGGGAATCCGAAGAGACCCAGTACTTC. Variable domain in full (rest from reference TRBV7-8 and TRBJ2-5): GAGVSQSPRYKVAKRGQDVALRCDPISGHVSLFWYQQALGQGPEFLTYFQNEAQLDKSGLPSDRFFAERPEGSVSTLKIQRTQQEDSAVYLCASSLGWESEETQYFGPGTRLLVL.